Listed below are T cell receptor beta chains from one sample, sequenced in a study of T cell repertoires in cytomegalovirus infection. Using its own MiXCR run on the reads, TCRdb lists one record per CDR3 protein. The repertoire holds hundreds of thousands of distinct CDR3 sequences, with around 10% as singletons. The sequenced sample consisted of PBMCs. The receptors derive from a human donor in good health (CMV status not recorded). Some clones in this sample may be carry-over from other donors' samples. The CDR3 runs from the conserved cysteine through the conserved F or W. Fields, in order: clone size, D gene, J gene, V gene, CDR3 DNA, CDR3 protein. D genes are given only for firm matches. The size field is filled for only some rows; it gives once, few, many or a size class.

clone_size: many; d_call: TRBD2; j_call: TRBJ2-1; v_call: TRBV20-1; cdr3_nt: TGCAGTGCTATGACTAGCGGGCAAGGCTCCTACAATGAGCAGTTCTTC; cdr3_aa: CSAMTSGQGSYNEQFF
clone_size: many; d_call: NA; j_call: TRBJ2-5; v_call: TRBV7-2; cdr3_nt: TGTGCCAGCAGCATAAGATTGACAGGAAAACAAGAGACCCAGTACTTC; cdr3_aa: CASSIRLTGKQETQYF
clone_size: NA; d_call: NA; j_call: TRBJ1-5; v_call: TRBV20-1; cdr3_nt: TGCAGTGCTGAAGACAGTGCATATAGCAATCAGCCCCAGCATTTT; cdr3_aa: CSAEDSAYSNQPQHF
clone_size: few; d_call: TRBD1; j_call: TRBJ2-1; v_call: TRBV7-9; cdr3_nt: TGTGCCAGCAGCTTAGGGACAGGGGGATCCCTTTTTGAGCAGTTCTTC; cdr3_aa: CASSLGTGGSLFEQFF
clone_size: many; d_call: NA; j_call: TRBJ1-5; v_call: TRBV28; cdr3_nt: TGTGCCCTTTCCCGGGACACCTCGAATCAGCCCCAGCATTTT; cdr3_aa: CALSRDTSNQPQHF
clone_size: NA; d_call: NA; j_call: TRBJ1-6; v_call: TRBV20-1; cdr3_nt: TGCAGTGCTAGAGATCCAGATAAGAGCTCCTATAATTCACCCCTCCACTTT; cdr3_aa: CSARDPDKSSYNSPLHF
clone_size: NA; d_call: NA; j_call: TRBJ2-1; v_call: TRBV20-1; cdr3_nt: TGCAGTGCTAGGAAGGCTAGCTCCTACAATGAGCAGTTCTTC; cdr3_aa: CSARKASSYNEQFF
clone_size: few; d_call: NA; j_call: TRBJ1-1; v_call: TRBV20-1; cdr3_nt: TGCAGTGCTAGACAAGGGCTTATGAACACTGAAGCTTTCTTT; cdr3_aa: CSARQGLMNTEAFF
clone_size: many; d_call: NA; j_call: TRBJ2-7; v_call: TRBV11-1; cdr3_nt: TGTGCCAGCAGCCCAAGGAGTCTGCCTGGTGGCGAGCAGTACTTC; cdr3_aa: CASSPRSLPGGEQYF
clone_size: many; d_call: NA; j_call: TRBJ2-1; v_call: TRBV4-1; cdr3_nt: TGCGCCAGCAGCCAAGCGGGATTGAGCTCCTACAATGAGCAGTTCTTC; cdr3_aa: CASSQAGLSSYNEQFF
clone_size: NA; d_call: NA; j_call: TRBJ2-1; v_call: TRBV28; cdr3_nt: TGTGCCAGCAGCGTAGCGGCCGCGAACGGCGGCAATGAGCAGTTCTTC; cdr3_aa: CASSVAAANGGNEQFF
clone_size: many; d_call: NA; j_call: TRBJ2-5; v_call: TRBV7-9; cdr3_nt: TGTGCCAGCAGCTTAGGCCATCTAAAAGAGACCCAGTACTTC; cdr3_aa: CASSLGHLKETQYF
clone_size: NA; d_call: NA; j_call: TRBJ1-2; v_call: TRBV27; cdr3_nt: TGTGCCAGCAGATCGAAGGGACACAACTATGGCTACACCTTC; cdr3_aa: CASRSKGHNYGYTF
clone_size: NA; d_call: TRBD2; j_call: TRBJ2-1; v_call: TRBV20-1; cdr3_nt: TGCAGTGCCCGACGGGGTAGCGGGTCCTACAATGAGCAGTTCTTC; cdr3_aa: CSARRGSGSYNEQFF
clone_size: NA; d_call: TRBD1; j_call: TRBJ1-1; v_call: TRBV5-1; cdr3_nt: TGCGCCAGCAGCTTGGCCCGGAGGACAGGTACTGAAGCTTTCTTT; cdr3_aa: CASSLARRTGTEAFF
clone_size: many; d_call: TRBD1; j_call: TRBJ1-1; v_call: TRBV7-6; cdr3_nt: TGTGCCAGCAGCTTAGGGCAGGGGGCCGCCTTCACTGAAGCTTTCTTT; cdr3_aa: CASSLGQGAAFTEAFF
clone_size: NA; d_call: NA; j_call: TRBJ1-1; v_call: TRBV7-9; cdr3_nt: TGTGCCAGCAGAGGCGAAAGCCCGACTGAAGCTTTCTTT; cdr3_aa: CASRGESPTEAFF
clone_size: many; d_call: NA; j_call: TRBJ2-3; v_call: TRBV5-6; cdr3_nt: TGTGCCAGCAGCGGCGGGACGGTCACAGATACGCAGTATTTT; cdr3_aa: CASSGGTVTDTQYF
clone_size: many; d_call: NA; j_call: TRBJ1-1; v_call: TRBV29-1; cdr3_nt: TGCAGCGTTTGGGTCACGCAGGGCACTGAAGCTTTCTTT; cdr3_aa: CSVWVTQGTEAFF
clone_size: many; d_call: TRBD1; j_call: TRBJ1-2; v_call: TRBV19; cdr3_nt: TGTGCCAGTAGTTCGGACAGGGCTAACTATGGCTACACCTTC; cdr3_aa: CASSSDRANYGYTF
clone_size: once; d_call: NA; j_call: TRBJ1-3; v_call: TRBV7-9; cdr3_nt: TGTGCCAGCAGCTTAGCGGGGACCGCTACTGGAAACACCATATATTTT; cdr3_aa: CASSLAGTATGNTIYF
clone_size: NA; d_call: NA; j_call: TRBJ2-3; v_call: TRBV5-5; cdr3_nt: TGTGCCAGCAGCCCGGCGGGTCCCGCAGATACGCAGTATTTT; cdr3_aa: CASSPAGPADTQYF
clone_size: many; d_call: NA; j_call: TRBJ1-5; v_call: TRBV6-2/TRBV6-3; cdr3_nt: TGTGCCAGCAGTGCGGACAGTAGCAATCAGCCCCAGCATTTT; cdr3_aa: CASSADSSNQPQHF
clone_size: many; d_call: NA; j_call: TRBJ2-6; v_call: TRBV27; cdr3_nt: TGTGCCAGCAGTGACCTACAGGGTTGGGGGGCCAACGTCCTGACTTTC; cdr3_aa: CASSDLQGWGANVLTF
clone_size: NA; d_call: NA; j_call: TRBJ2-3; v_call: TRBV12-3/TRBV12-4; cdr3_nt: TGTGCCAGCAGTTTGTGGGGAGGGGGGCCAGATACGCAGTATTTT; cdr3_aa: CASSLWGGGPDTQYF
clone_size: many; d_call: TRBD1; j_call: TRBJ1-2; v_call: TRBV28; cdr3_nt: TGTGCCACCCAGGGGGCGCCGAGGGGCTACACCTTC; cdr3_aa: CATQGAPRGYTF
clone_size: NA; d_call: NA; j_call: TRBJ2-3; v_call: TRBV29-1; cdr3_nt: TGCAGCGTTGCCCATACCACAGATACGCAGTATTTT; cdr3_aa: CSVAHTTDTQYF
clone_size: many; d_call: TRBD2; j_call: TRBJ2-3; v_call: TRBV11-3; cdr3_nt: TGTGCCAGCAGCGGCAGGACTAGCGGGGGGATGGATACGCAGTATTTT; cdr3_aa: CASSGRTSGGMDTQYF
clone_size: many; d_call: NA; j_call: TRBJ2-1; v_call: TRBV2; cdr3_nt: TGTGCCAGCAGTGGAGGGGCCTCCTACAATGAGCAGTTCTTC; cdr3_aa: CASSGGASYNEQFF
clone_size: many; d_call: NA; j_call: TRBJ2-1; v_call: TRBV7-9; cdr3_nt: TGTGCCAGCAGCTTAGGGTCGGATTCGAATGAGCAGTTCTTC; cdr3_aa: CASSLGSDSNEQFF
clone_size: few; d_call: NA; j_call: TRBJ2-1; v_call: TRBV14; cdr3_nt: TGTGCCAGCAGCCCCTTTCGGGGGTCCTACAATGAGCAGTTCTTC; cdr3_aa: CASSPFRGSYNEQFF
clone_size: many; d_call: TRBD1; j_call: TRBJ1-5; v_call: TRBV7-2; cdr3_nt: TGTGCCAGCAGCTACCCAGGGGGGGCGGGCGGCAATCAGCCCCAGCATTTT; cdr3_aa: CASSYPGGAGGNQPQHF
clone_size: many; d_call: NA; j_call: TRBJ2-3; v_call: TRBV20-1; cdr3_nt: TGCAGTGCTGGGGGGAGGAGCACTTCTGATACGCAGTATTTT; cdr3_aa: CSAGGRSTSDTQYF
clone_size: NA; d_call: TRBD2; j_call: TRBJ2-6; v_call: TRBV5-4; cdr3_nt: TGTGCCAGCAGCCGTGGACTAGCCCCCTCTGGGGCCAACGTCCTGACTTTC; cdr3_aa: CASSRGLAPSGANVLTF
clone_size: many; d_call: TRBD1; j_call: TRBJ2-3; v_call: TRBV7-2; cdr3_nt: TGTGCCAGCAGCTCTAGGGGGCTTAGCACAGATACGCAGTATTTT; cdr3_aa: CASSSRGLSTDTQYF
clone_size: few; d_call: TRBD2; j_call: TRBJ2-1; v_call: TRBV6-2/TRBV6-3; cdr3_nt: TGTGCCAGCAGCCCCCCTGGCGGGGGACCCCATGAGCAGTTCTTC; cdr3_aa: CASSPPGGGPHEQFF
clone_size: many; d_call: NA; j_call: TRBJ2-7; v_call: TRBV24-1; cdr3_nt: TGTGCCACCAGCGCCCCAAGGCAGACGGGCGGCTACGAGCAGTACTTC; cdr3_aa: CATSAPRQTGGYEQYF
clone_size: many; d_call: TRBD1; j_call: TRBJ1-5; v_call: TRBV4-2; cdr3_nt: TGTGCCAGCAGCCAAGATGCCCAGGGGGATCAGCCCCAGCATTTT; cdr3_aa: CASSQDAQGDQPQHF
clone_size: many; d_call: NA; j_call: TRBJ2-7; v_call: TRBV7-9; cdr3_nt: TGTGCCAGCAGCCCCCGGGACGGATTATCCCGCTACGAGCAGTACTTC; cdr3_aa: CASSPRDGLSRYEQYF
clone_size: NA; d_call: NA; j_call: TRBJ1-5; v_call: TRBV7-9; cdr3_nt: TGTGCCAGCAGCCAAATGGATAGCAATCAGCCCCAGCATTTT; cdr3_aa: CASSQMDSNQPQHF
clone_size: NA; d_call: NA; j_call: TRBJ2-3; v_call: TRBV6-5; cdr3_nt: TGTGCCAGCAGAGGCGGTTTTAGCACAGATACGCAGTATTTT; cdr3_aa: CASRGGFSTDTQYF
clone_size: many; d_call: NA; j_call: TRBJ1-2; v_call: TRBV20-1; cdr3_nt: TGCAGTGCTAGAGGGCAGGGCGACTATGGCTACACCTTC; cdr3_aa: CSARGQGDYGYTF
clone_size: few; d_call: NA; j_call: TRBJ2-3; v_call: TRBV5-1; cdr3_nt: TGCGCCAGCAGCTTCTCATACACAGATACGCAGTATTTT; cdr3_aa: CASSFSYTDTQYF
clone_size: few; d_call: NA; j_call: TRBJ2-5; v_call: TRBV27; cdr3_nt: TGTGCCAGCAGCCAAAGAGGGGCGGGGAACCAAGAGACCCAGTACTTC; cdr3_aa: CASSQRGAGNQETQYF
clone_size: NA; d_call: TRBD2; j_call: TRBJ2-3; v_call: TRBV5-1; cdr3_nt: TGCGCCAGCAGCACATGGACTAGCGGGGGAACAGATACGCAGTATTTT; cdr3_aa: CASSTWTSGGTDTQYF